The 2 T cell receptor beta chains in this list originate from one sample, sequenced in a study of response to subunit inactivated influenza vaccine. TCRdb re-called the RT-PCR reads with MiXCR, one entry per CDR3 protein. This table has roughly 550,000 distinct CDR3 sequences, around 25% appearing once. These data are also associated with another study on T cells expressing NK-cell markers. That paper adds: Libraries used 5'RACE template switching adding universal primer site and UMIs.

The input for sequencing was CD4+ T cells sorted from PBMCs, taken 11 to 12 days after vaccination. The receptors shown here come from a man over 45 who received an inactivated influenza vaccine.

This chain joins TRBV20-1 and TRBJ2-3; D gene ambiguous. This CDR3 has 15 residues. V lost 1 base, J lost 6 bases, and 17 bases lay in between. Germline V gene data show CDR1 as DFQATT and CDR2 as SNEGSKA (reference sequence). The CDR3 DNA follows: TGCAGTGCTAGAGCTTTCTCCCGATCTAGTGATACGCAGTATTTT. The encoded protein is CSARAFSRSSDTQYF.

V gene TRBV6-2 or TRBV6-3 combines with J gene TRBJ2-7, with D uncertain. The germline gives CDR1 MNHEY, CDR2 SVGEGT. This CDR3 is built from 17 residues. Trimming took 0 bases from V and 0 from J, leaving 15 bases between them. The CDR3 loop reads CASSYSIRLKNSYEQYF. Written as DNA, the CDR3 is TGTGCCAGCAGTTACTCGATTCGGCTCAAGAACTCCTACGAGCAGTACTTC.